This passage covers 30 T cell receptor beta chains from one sample sequenced in a study of T cells in Graves' hyperthyroidism and ophthalmopathy. TCR beta CDR3 region amplification was performed from RNA transcripts. Researchers ran a first-round RT-PCR on the TCR CDR3 using the HTBI primer set. TCRdb reprocessed the multiplex PCR reads with MiXCR, giving one entry per CDR3 protein. There are nearly 750,000 distinct CDR3 sequences in the sample; about a third occur only once, and around 29% lies in the top ten. Sequenced: blood. The receptors were sampled from a woman aged 35 to 49 with Graves' hyperthyroidism.

Points on this clonotype: With a much larger clone just one base away, this may be a read error. The conserved final phenylalanine or tryptophan is absent from the CDR3, which likely points to a read error. The CDR3 DNA reads TGCAGCGTTGTGGATTGGGCTTTTAACACTGAAGCTTTCTCT. Amino acids: CSVVDWAFNTEAFS. This chain connects TRBV20-1 to TRBJ1-1; the D is unclear. This CDR3 is built from 14 residues. The germline gives CDR1 DFQATT, CDR2 SNEGSKA (reference sequence).

Comment on this clonotype: At one of its ends the junction is not consistent with the germline gene, which may arise from a read error. The chain carries TRBV9 and TRBJ1-1, with a weak D call TRBD1 (5 bases). Germline V gene sequence: CDR1 SGDLS, CDR2 YYNGEE. The CDR3 covers 14 residues. In nucleotides, the CDR3 is TGTGCCAGCAGCGTTTCCGGGGGGACCACTGAAGCCTTCTTT. It is translated as CASSVSGGTTEAFF.

Concerning this clonotype itself: The junction does not match germline at one end; this may be a read error. The chain recombines TRBV7-2 with TRBJ1-1; no firm D call. The germline V gene encodes CDR1 SGHTA and CDR2 FQGNSA. The CDR3 spans 14 residues. CDR3 sequence (DNA): TGTGCCAGCAGCTTGTACCGGGCGTTTGGTGAAGCTTCCTTT. It codes for CASSLYRAFGEASF. The complete variable domain, with remaining parts taken from reference TRBV7-2 and TRBJ1-1, reads GAGVSQSPSNKVTEKGKDVELRCDPISGHTALYWYRQSLGQGLEFLIYFQGNSAPDKSGLPSDRFSAERTGGSVSTLTIQRTQQEDSAVYLCASSLYRAFGEASFGQGTRLTVV.

The chain has TRBV19 and TRBJ1-5; maybe TRBD1 (6 bases). CDR1 and CDR2 from the germline V gene are LNHDA and SQIVND (reference sequence). The CDR3 consists of 11 residues. V was cut by 8 bases and J by 7 bases, with 9 bases left in between. CDR3: CASGGGQPQHF. CDR3 DNA sequence: TGTGCCAGTGGGGGGGGCCAGCCCCAGCATTTT.

The chain uses TRBV2 and TRBJ2-1; the D gene is possibly TRBD2 (5 bases). Germline V gene sequence: CDR1 SNHLY, CDR2 FYNNEI. The CDR3 loop spans 15 amino acids. The V end lost 2 bases, the J end lost 0 bases, and 8 bases lay between the germline ends. CDR3 sequence (DNA): TGTGCCAGCAGTGAAACTAGAAACTCCTACAATGAGCAGTTCTTC. Protein sequence: CASSETRNSYNEQFF. The variable domain in full, completed from reference TRBV2 and TRBJ2-1, reads EPEVTQTPSHQVTQMGQEVILRCVPISNHLYFYWYRQILGQKVEFLVSFYNNEISEKSEIFDDQFSVERPDGSNFTLKIRSTKLEDSAMYFCASSETRNSYNEQFFGPGTRLTVL.

This clonotype appeared many times. This chain uses TRBV7-9 with TRBJ1-6, with a possible D match to TRBD1 (5 bases). Germline CDR1 is SEHNR and CDR2 is FQNEAQ (reference sequence). The CDR3 is 15 amino acids. The ends were cut back, 5 bases at V and 0 bases at J, with 8 bases in the middle. DNA of the CDR3: TGTGCCAGCAGCATTGACAGCTCCTATAATTCACCCCTCCACTTT. The encoded protein is CASSIDSSYNSPLHF.

This clonotype was observed a handful of times. The V gene is TRBV6-5, the J gene TRBJ1-2; a possible D gene is TRBD1 (5 bases). The CDR3 loop spans 15 amino acids. CDR1 is MNHEY, CDR2 SVGAGI, per germline. The V gene lost 5 bases and the J gene lost 4 bases, with 17 bases spanning the gap. This CDR3 is CASSPVWGIGYGYTF. In DNA form, the CDR3 reads TGTGCCAGCAGTCCCGTTTGGGGGATTGGCTATGGCTACACCTTC.

The V gene is TRBV4-1, the J gene TRBJ1-2; D remains unclear. CDR3 length equals 15 residues. CDR1 is MGHRA and CDR2 is YSYEKL in the germline V gene. V lost 0 bases and J 7 bases, leaving 15 bases between the germline ends. The CDR3 loop is CASSQEGGTRGGYTF. The CDR3 DNA reads as TGCGCCAGCAGCCAAGAGGGAGGCACCAGAGGTGGCTACACCTTC.

This clonotype has ten or more counts. This rearrangement joins TRBV2 to TRBJ2-6, with D maybe TRBD1 (5 bases). From germline, CDR1 is SNHLY and CDR2 FYNNEI. Trimming removed 9 bases at V and 0 bases at J, with 9 bases between. The CDR3 has 14 residues. The CDR3 spells CARQAYSGANVLTF. CDR3 nucleotides: TGTGCCAGACAGGCCTACTCTGGGGCCAACGTCCTGACTTTC.

The chain couples TRBV6-6 to TRBJ2-5; possibly TRBD1 for D (5 bases). CDR1 is MNHNY, CDR2 SVGAGI, per germline (reference sequence). The length of the CDR3 is 15 residues. The V gene lost 4 bases and the J gene lost 2 bases, with 14 bases spanning the gap. The CDR3 here is CASSLWAQGQETQYF. The DNA of the CDR3 is TGTGCCAGCAGTTTGTGGGCCCAGGGACAAGAGACCCAGTACTTC.

This chain connects TRBV19 to TRBJ2-5, with TRBD2 as a possible D gene (7 bases). The V end was cut by 3 bases, the J end by 1 base, with 12 bases between. The CDR3 totals 15 residues. Germline values: CDR1 LNHDA, CDR2 SQIVND (reference sequence). The CDR3 here is CASSILGGAQETQYF. The CDR3 coding sequence is TGTGCCAGTAGTATCCTAGGGGGGGCCCAAGAGACCCAGTACTTC.

This clonotype was observed a few times. This chain links TRBV20-1 with TRBJ1-5; D is perhaps TRBD1 (5 bases). The CDR3 runs 14 residues. Germline CDR1 reads DFQATT; CDR2 reads SNEGSKA (reference sequence). V lost 4 bases and J lost 4, with 14 bases in between. The CDR3 spells CSAMGLAGNQPQHF. The DNA for the CDR3 is TGCAGTGCTATGGGGCTAGCGGGGAATCAGCCCCAGCATTTT.

V gene TRBV25-1 combines with J gene TRBJ1-5; maybe TRBD1 (6 bases). Trimming cost V 4 bases and J 0 bases, with 13 bases left between them. This CDR3 spans 16 amino acids. CDR1 MGHDK and CDR2 SYGVNS come from the germline V gene. DNA for the CDR3: TGTGCCAGCAGTGCTCGCCGGGACACTAGCAATCAGCCCCAGCATTTT. As protein: CASSARRDTSNQPQHF.

This clonotype was recorded at least ten times. The chain combines TRBV10-3 with TRBJ2-5; D assignment may be TRBD1 or TRBD2 (6 bases each). V lost 4 bases and J lost 5, with 17 bases in between. The CDR3 contains 15 residues. CDR1 and CDR2 from the germline V gene are ENHRY and SYGVKD. CDR3 sequence reads: CAISVGGIGSETQYF. Here the CDR3 DNA reads TGTGCCATCAGTGTAGGGGGGATCGGTTCGGAGACCCAGTACTTC.

The count of this clonotype is one. One junction end disagrees with the germline gene, perhaps due to a read error. The chain joins TRBV25-1 to TRBJ2-7; D call uncertain. This CDR3 has 14 amino acids. The germline CDR1 and CDR2 sequences are MGHDK and SYGVNS. CDR3 sequence reads: CASSQVRDYYEQHF. The CDR3 DNA sequence: TGTGCCAGCAGCCAAGTTAGAGATTACTACGAGCAGCACTTC.

V is TRBV25-1 and J is TRBJ1-1, with D possibly matching TRBD1 (6 bases). Germline V gives CDR1 MGHDK, CDR2 SYGVNS. V lost 10 bases, J lost 4 bases, and 16 bases lay in between. This CDR3 contains 13 residues. CDR3 sequence: CANIRGEGTEAFF. CDR3 DNA sequence: TGTGCCAACATTAGGGGGGAAGGCACTGAAGCTTTCTTT. The complete variable domain, with remaining parts taken from reference TRBV25-1 and TRBJ1-1, reads EADIYQTPRYLVIGTGKKITLECSQTMGHDKMYWYQQDPGMELHLIHYSYGVNSTEKGDLSSESTVSRIRTEHFPLTLESARPSHTSQYLCANIRGEGTEAFFGQGTRLTVV.

The V gene is TRBV29-1, the J gene TRBJ1-2, with D tentatively TRBD1 (6 bases). This CDR3 region has 11 residues. With 8 bases removed from V and 5 bases from J, the gap between germline ends came to 12 bases. Per germline, CDR1 SQVTM and CDR2 ANQGSEA. CDR3 bases: TGCAGCTTGACGGGGGCTTATGGCTACACCTTC. Protein product: CSLTGAYGYTF.

This clonotype was recorded a few times. V usage is TRBV24-1 and J usage is TRBJ2-3; unclear D gene. Germline CDR1 is KGHDR and CDR2 is SFDVKD. The CDR3 spans 13 residues. V lost 5 bases to trimming and J lost 0 bases, with 5 bases between them. The DNA for the CDR3 is TGTGCCACCAGTGTACCTAGCACAGATACGCAGTATTTT. Protein: CATSVPSTDTQYF.

The rearrangement links TRBV29-1 to TRBJ2-5, with D possibly TRBD2 on 5 matching bases. The V gene's germline CDR1 is SQVTM and CDR2 ANQGSEA. The CDR3 runs 12 residues. With 3 bases removed from V and 10 bases from J, the gap between germline ends came to 15 bases. The CDR3 reads CSVDDGDDNQYF. The CDR3 nucleotides are TGCAGCGTTGACGACGGGGATGATAACCAGTACTTC.

V and J are TRBV6-5 and TRBJ1-5, with unresolved D. Germline V lookup: CDR1 MNHEY, CDR2 SVGAGI. The CDR3 has 12 amino acids. Between the trimmed V and J ends, which lost 5 bases and 9 bases, there was a span of 11 bases. The CDR3 is CASSLTPSPQHF. For the CDR3, the DNA is TGTGCCAGCAGTCTCACCCCATCGCCCCAGCATTTT.

Points on this clonotype: Since a much larger clone is just one base distant, this may be a read error. The rearrangement links TRBV19 to TRBJ1-6, with D possibly matching TRBD1 (5 bases). The CDR3 runs to 12 residues. Germline-derived CDR1 and CDR2 are LNHDA and SQIVND (reference sequence). V was cut by 7 bases and J by 9 bases, with 10 bases left in between. CDR3 protein: CASNRTGSPLHF. The DNA for the CDR3 is TGTGCCAGTAACAGGACTGGTTCACCCCTCCACTTT. Full variable domain (remainder filled in from reference TRBV19 and TRBJ1-6): DGGITQSPKYLFRKEGQNVTLSCEQNLNHDAMYWYRQDPGQGLRLIYYSQIVNDFQKGDIAEGYSVSREKKESFPLTVTSAQKNPTAFYLCASNRTGSPLHFGNGTRLTVT.

Here the CDR3 reads CAGGHRGFYEQYF. DNA of the CDR3: TGTGCCGGAGGGCACAGGGGTTTCTACGAGCAGTACTTC. J is TRBJ2-7 and V is TRBV24-1; perhaps TRBD1 as D (7 bases). V lost 12 bases and J lost 3, with 17 bases in between. Germline V gives CDR1 KGHDR, CDR2 SFDVKD. This CDR3 has 13 residues.

The chain links TRBV20-1 to TRBJ1-2, with TRBD1 matching over 10 bases. The CDR3 runs to 15 residues. The ends lost 3 bases at V and 0 bases at J; junction bases unmatched: 4. The germline gives CDR1 DFQATT, CDR2 SNEGSKA (reference sequence). In DNA, the CDR3 is TGCAGTGCTAGGGGGGACAGGGGAACTAACTATGGCTACACCTTC. Its protein product is CSARGDRGTNYGYTF.

For this clonotype: This may be a read error: a much more frequent sequence differs by one nucleotide. This sequence joins TRBV6-6 and TRBJ1-2, with D possibly TRBD1 on 5 matching bases. From germline, CDR1 is MNHNY and CDR2 SVGAGI (reference sequence). Deletions cut 2 bases from V and 2 bases from J, with 9 bases between. The CDR3 runs to 14 residues. CDR3 coding DNA: TGTGCCAGCAGTTACCGGGACGGAAACTATGGCTACACCTTC. Residues: CASSYRDGNYGYTF.

This clonotype was recorded many times. The J gene is TRBJ1-4, the V gene TRBV19; TRBD1 matches 9 bases. The CDR3 consists of 15 residues. After removal of 5 bases from V and 11 bases from J, the junction contained 12 bases not matched to a gene. Per the germline V gene, CDR1 is LNHDA and CDR2 is SQIVND (reference sequence). This CDR3 is CASSPQGASALKLFF. CDR3 nucleotides: TGTGCCAGTAGTCCACAGGGGGCTTCGGCGTTGAAACTGTTTTTT.

A single count supports this clonotype. A single base separates this from a much larger clone, so it may be a read error. This chain links TRBV7-2 with TRBJ1-1, with a tentative D call TRBD1 (5 bases). The CDR3 covers 13 residues. Germline V gene data show CDR1 as SGHTA and CDR2 as FQGNSA. Between the trimmed V and J ends, which lost 4 bases and 0 bases, there was a span of 6 bases. This CDR3 is CASSWDLNTEAFF. Written as DNA, the CDR3 is TGTGCCAGCAGCTGGGACTTGAACACTGAAGCTTTCTTT.

This clonotype was observed many times. The chain links TRBV29-1 to TRBJ1-1; no definite D call. Trimming cost V 4 bases and J 1 base, with 10 bases left between them. From germline, CDR1 is SQVTM and CDR2 ANQGSEA. CDR3 length equals 13 residues. The CDR3 spells CSVVVHSNTEAFF. The CDR3 region has the DNA TGCAGCGTTGTAGTACATTCGAACACTGAAGCTTTCTTT.

The rearrangement joins TRBV6-1 to TRBJ1-2, with D unclear. The germline V and J ends were trimmed by 7 bases and 1 base, with 25 bases remaining between them. The germline V gene encodes CDR1 MNHNS and CDR2 SASEGT. The CDR3 is 18 residues long. DNA of the CDR3: TGTGCCAGCAATCCTCTTCGACCCCGGGATTGGGTTAACTATGGCTACACCTTC. Its protein product is CASNPLRPRDWVNYGYTF.

CDR3 residues: CASSSRTGYNSPLHF. CDR3 sequence (DNA): TGTGCCAGCAGTTCCAGGACAGGCTATAATTCACCCCTCCACTTT. The chain carries TRBV12-3 or TRBV12-4 and TRBJ1-6; 7 bases are shared with TRBD1. The CDR3 extends over 15 amino acids. V was pared by 4 bases and J by 3 bases, with 3 bases of the junction left unmatched.

V usage is TRBV2 and J usage is TRBJ2-3; 9 bases fit TRBD1. Germline-derived CDR1 and CDR2 are SNHLY and FYNNEI. V shed 2 bases, J shed 6 bases, and the junction held 6 bases outside the gene matches. This CDR3 is built from 15 residues. CDR3 bases: TGTGCCAGCAGTGAATGGGACAGGGTGTCGGATACGCAGTATTTT. It is translated as CASSEWDRVSDTQYF. Combining the CDR3 with reference TRBV2 and TRBJ2-3 gives the whole variable domain EPEVTQTPSHQVTQMGQEVILRCVPISNHLYFYWYRQILGQKVEFLVSFYNNEISEKSEIFDDQFSVERPDGSNFTLKIRSTKLEDSAMYFCASSEWDRVSDTQYFGPGTRLTVL.